This TCR beta chain originates from a study of siplizumab effects on memory and regulatory T cells. V shed 6 bases, J shed 7 bases, and the junction held 9 bases outside the gene matches. In germline, CDR1 is SEHNR, CDR2 FQNEAQ (reference sequence). This CDR3 region has 14 residues. Whole-study results and caveats: An assignable phenotype, naive or memory, was missing from roughly 79-95% of proliferating CD4+ or CD8+ clones. The authors did not confirm suppressive function in proliferating Tregs from siplizumab cultures.

On this clone itself: Its specificity is unknown.

Unstimulated naive, memory, effector memory and TEMRA subsets were sequenced, and this was done in a few donor pairs. The repertoire was sequenced with immunoSEQ multiplex PCR; TCRdb's copy has only in-frame clones and lacks some. In the table there are about 66,000 clones, 96% of which are singletons. The clonotype comes from a human donor in good health. The J gene is TRBJ2-7, the V gene TRBV7-9; TRBD1 matches at 10 bases. Sequenced material: naive CD8+ T cells sorted from blood. The CDR3 sequence: CASSVDRGLEEQYF. The CDR3 nucleotides are TGTGCCAGCAGTGTCGACAGGGGGCTAGAGGAGCAGTACTTC.